This record covers a single T cell receptor (beta chain). Its antigen is still unknown. The time point is: after neoadjuvant nivolumab, at surgical resection. Cohort: HPV-negative, locally advanced oral cavity squamous cell carcinoma patients. This CDR3 spans 13 amino acids. The germline V and J ends were trimmed by 5 bases and 1 base, with 8 bases remaining between them. Germline V gives CDR1 MNHEY, CDR2 SVGAGI. This sample is drawn from a study of neoadjuvant anti-PD-1 for oral cavity cancer. Study as a whole: Non-progressing patients received a fourth nivolumab dose near day 43, then surgery on days 50-56.

Only in-frame clones appear in the TCRdb table, and some are missing; sequencing was by immunoSEQ multiplex PCR. This table has about 12,000 clones, 71% appearing once. Overall study results and limits: Treg/Th17 ratio rose with pretreatment blood and fell with post-treatment tumor TCRbeta clonality.

Sequencing used PBMCs, obtained after nivolumab (anti-PD-1) treatment. This rearrangement joins TRBV6-5 to TRBJ1-1; D is possibly TRBD1 (5 bases). The TCR sequence derives from a person aged 35 to 85 with oral cavity squamous cell carcinoma. Here the CDR3 reads CASSRQQNTEAFF. CDR3 bases: TGTGCCAGCAGTAGACAGCAGAACACTGAAGCTTTCTTT.